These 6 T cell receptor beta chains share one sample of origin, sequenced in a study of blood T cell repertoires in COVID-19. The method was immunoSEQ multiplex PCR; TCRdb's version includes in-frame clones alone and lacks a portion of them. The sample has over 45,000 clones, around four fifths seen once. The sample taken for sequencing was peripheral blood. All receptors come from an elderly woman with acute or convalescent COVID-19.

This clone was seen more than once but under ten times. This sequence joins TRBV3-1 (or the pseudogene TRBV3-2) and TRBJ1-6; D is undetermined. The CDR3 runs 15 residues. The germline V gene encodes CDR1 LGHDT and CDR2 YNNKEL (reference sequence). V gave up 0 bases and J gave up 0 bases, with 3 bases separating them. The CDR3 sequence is CASSQDISYNSPLHF. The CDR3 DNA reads TGTGCCAGCAGCCAAGACATCTCCTATAATTCACCCCTCCACTTT.

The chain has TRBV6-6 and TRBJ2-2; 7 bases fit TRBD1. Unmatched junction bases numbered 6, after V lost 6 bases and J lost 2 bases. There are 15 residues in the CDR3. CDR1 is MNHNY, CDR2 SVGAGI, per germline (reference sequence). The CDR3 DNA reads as TGTGCCAGCAGCTCCGGGACAGATAACACCGGGGAGCTGTTTTTT. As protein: CASSSGTDNTGELFF.

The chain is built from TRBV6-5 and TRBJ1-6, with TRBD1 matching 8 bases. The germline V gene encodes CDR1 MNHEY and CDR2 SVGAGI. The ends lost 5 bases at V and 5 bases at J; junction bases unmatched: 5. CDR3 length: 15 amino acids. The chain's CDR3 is CASSPADRDNSPLHF. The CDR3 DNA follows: TGTGCCAGCAGTCCGGCGGACAGGGATAATTCACCCCTCCACTTT.

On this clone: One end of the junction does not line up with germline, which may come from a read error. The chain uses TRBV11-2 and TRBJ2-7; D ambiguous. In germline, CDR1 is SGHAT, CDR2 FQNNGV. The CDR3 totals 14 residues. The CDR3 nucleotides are TGTGCCAGCAGCATAGAGACTCGCTCCTACGAGCAGTACTTC. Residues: CASSIETRSYEQYF.

CDR3 bases: TGTGCCAGCAGTTTACCCCCCGACAGGCGCTACACCTTC. Its protein product is CASSLPPDRRYTF. The chain links TRBV27 to TRBJ1-2, with D possibly TRBD1 on 6 matching bases. From germline, CDR1 is MNHEY and CDR2 SMNVEV (reference sequence). The V end was cut by 2 bases, the J end by 9 bases, with 13 bases between. The CDR3 runs 13 residues.

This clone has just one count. DNA of the CDR3: TGTGCTAGCGGCAGGGGGCATGGTAGTGAGCAGTTCTTC. As protein: CASGRGHGSEQFF. V gene TRBV7-7 combines with J gene TRBJ2-1; 8 bases agree with TRBD1. CDR3 length: 13 residues. Germline V CDR1 and CDR2: SSHAT, FNYEAQ (reference sequence).